This TCR beta chain was captured by sequencing in a study of shared clonotypes between healthy human individuals. Across the whole study: Three men and a couple of women, aged 18 to 49, were donors.

TCRdb keeps only in-frame clones here, not all; method: immunoSEQ multiplex PCR. The sample shows fewer than 850,000 clones, around 96% of them seen only once. The germline V gene has CDR1 SGHNT and CDR2 YYREEE (reference sequence). This CDR3 is built from 14 residues. The ends were cut back, 3 bases at V and 4 bases at J, with 12 bases in the middle. Terminally differentiated effector memory CD45RA+ cells were left out of the naive CD8 fraction, which was CD45RO-negative and positively selected for CCR7. This clonotype was sampled from a young man in good health. The gene calls are TRBV5-4 and TRBJ2-3; weak D call: TRBD2 (6 bases). Sequences were obtained from naive CD8+ T cells sorted from blood. For the CDR3, the DNA is TGTGCCAGCAGCTCGGTAGGAGGGCCAGATACGCAGTATTTT. It translates to CASSSVGGPDTQYF. Supplemented by reference TRBV5-4 and TRBJ2-3, the full variable domain reads ETGVTQSPTHLIKTRGQQVTLRCSSQSGHNTVSWYQQALGQGPQFIFQYYREEENGRGNFPPRFSGLQFPNYSSELNVNALELDDSALYLCASSSVGGPDTQYFGPGTRLTVL.